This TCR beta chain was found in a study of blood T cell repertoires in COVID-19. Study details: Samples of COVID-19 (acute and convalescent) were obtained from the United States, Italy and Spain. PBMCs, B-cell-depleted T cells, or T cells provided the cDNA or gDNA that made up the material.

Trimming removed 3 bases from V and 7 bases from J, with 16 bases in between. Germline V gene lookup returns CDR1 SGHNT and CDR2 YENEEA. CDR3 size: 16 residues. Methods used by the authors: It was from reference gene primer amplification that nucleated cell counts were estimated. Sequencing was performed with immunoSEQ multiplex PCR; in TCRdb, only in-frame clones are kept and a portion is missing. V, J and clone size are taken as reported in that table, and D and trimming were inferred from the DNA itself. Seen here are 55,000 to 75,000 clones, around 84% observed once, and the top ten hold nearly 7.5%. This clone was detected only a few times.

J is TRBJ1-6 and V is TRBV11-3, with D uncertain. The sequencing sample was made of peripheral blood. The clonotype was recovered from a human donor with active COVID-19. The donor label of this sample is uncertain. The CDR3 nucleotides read TGTGCCAGCAGCTTTGGAGGGATTACCTTCAATTCACCCCTCCACTTT. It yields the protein CASSFGGITFNSPLHF. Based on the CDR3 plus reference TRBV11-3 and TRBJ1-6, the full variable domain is EAGVVQSPRYKIIEKKQPVAFWCNPISGHNTLYWYLQNLGQGPELLIRYENEEAVDDSQLPKDRFSAERLKGVDSTLKIQPAELGDSAVYLCASSFGGITFNSPLHFGNGTRLTVT.